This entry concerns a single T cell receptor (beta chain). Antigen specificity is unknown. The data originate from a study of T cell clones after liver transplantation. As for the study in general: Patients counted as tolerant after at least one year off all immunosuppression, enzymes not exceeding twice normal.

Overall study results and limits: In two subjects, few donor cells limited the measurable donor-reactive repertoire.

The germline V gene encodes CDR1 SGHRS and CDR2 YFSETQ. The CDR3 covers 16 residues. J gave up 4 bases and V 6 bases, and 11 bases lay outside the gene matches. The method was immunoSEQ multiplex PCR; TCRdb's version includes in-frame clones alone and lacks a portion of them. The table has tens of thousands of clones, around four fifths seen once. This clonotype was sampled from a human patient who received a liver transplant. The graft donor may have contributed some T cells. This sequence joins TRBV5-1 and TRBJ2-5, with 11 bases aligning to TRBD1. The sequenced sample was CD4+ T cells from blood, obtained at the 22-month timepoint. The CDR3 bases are TGCGCCAGCACGATCGGACAGGGGGCCGTTCGAGAGACCCAGTACTTC. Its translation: CASTIGQGAVRETQYF.